These 5 T cell receptor beta chains share one sample of origin, sequenced in a study of CD4+ T cells in melanoma. Repertoires were generated with immunoSEQ multiplex PCR, while TCRdb's copy carries only in-frame clones and drops some. The data show some 47,000 clones, with approximately 89% seen just once and 12% held by the top ten. Sequenced material: peripheral blood. These receptors were collected from a human donor with melanoma.

In its sample, this clone was seen once. V is TRBV7-9 and J is TRBJ2-2; D is undetermined. Trimming took 2 bases from V and 5 from J, leaving 6 bases between them. The CDR3 is 13 amino acids. Germline values: CDR1 SEHNR, CDR2 FQNEAQ (reference sequence). The CDR3 spells CASSLYQTGELFF. Written as DNA, the CDR3 is TGTGCCAGCAGCTTATACCAGACCGGGGAGCTGTTTTTT. Looking up the rest from reference TRBV7-9 and TRBJ2-2 gives the full variable domain: DTGVSQNPRHKITKRGQNVTFRCDPISEHNRLYWYRQTLGQGPEFLTYFQNEAQLEKSRLLSDRFSAERPKGSFSTLEIQRTEQGDSAMYLCASSLYQTGELFFGEGSRLTVL.

The chain combines TRBV9 with TRBJ2-2; D gene uncertain. The CDR3 is made up of 15 amino acids. V was trimmed by 0 bases and J by 4 bases, leaving 10 bases between them. CDR1 SGDLS and CDR2 YYNGEE come from the germline V gene. Here the CDR3 reads CASSVGSVATGELFF. The DNA of the CDR3 is TGTGCCAGCAGCGTAGGTTCGGTGGCCACCGGGGAGCTGTTTTTT.

This chain connects TRBV6-6 to TRBJ2-7; tentative D call: TRBD1 (5 bases). The CDR3 is made up of 15 amino acids. V lost 3 bases to trimming and J lost 4 bases, with 16 bases between them. CDR1 is MNHNY and CDR2 is SVGAGI in the germline V gene (reference sequence). This chain's CDR3 is CASSYQGVQGYEQYF. The CDR3 region has the DNA TGTGCCAGCAGTTATCAAGGCGTCCAGGGTTACGAGCAGTACTTC.

The rearrangement links TRBV19 to TRBJ2-3; TRBD2 matches 9 bases. Germline values: CDR1 LNHDA, CDR2 SQIVND (reference sequence). V trimming: 2 bases; J trimming: 5 bases; junction bases outside the gene matches: 11. CDR3 length: 17 residues. CDR3 residues: CASSITPGLATGDTQYF. CDR3 coding DNA: TGTGCCAGTAGTATAACACCGGGACTAGCCACTGGAGATACGCAGTATTTT.

The chain couples TRBV9 to TRBJ2-1; TRBD2 is a possible D gene (5 bases). The CDR3 extends over 15 amino acids. CDR1 and CDR2 (germline): SGDLS, YYNGEE. Trimming left V 3 bases short and J 0 bases short, with 10 bases between. CDR3 coding DNA: TGTGCCAGCAGCGAGATGAGGGACTCCTACAATGAGCAGTTCTTC. Its translation: CASSEMRDSYNEQFF.